The rows below give T cell receptor beta chains drawn from one sample of a study of T-cell memory formation after mild COVID-19. A single record per CDR3 protein comes from TCRdb applying MiXCR to the 5' RACE reads. This sample carries around 49,000 distinct CDR3 sequences, 27% of them seen once, and the ten largest clones take 40% to 50%. The sequenced material came from PBMCs or a T cell subset sorted from them (not recorded which). These receptors originate from a man between 18 and 29 years old who had mild COVID-19 (a few samples of this study predate the infection). Cell type and time point are not known. Both conserved end residues are trimmed from each CDR3. Clone size is shown for a subset of rows, as once, few, many or a class of expanded clone.

>few|TRBV7-9
ASSPGEGDTQY
>few|TRBV11-2
ASSLGPPGQDADTQY
>NA|TRBV7-6
ASSSGTAGTGELF
>NA|TRBV6-5
ASSPGLTGLETQY
>NA|TRBV27
ASSSLVGGSPLH
>few|TRBV20-1
SVKSSYNEQF
>NA|TRBV10-3
AAAGQVTTGELF
>few|TRBV18
ASSPRTSGIQETQY
>NA|TRBV13
ASSLSPSVKTQY
>few|TRBV12-3/TRBV12-4
ATLGLTDTQY
>few|TRBV27
ASSLSVPFLAGGYEQY
>NA|TRBV12-3/TRBV12-4
ASSFGGRGEQY
>NA|TRBV5-5
ASSLSGTGSLYEQY
>NA|TRBV11-1
ASSFAGGGGELF
>few|TRBV7-6
ASSLMTDTQY
>NA|TRBV12-3/TRBV12-4
ASSSGQGAEETQY
>few|TRBV4-3
ASSQSSSASGGARVDEQY
>few|TRBV5-1
ASSRGVRVNTEAF
>few|TRBV3-1
ASSQWESSYNSPLH
>few|TRBV29-1
SAEGGGTYEQY
>NA|TRBV7-2
ASSYDRGPYNEQF
>few|TRBV7-9
ASSLSASTDTQY
>once|TRBV4-1
ASSQDLTEAF
>NA|TRBV21-1
ASSPGGGDGNEQF
>few|TRBV9
ASSETPGETQY
>NA|TRBV7-9
ASSFGGPYEQY
>NA|TRBV27
ASSITNTDTQY
>few|TRBV7-9
ASSPNYDGYT
>NA|TRBV6-5
ASSYGSPYEQY
>NA|TRBV25-1
ASSEGVYNEQF
>medium-sized|TRBV20-1
SARGEGTTEAF
>few|TRBV15
ATSRVTPDTQY
>many|TRBV7-2
ASSLEAYEQY
>few|TRBV29-1
SVEGTSGGPDTQY
>few|TRBV20-1
SAVGRGTLLGTDTQY
>NA|TRBV4-1
ASSQDSSYEQY
>many|TRBV12-3/TRBV12-4
ASSLGGNTEAF
>few|TRBV12-3/TRBV12-4
ASFWTPYEQY
>NA|TRBV7-9
ASRSGERSEQF
>NA|TRBV6-5
ASSGNRGRETQY
>few|TRBV27
ASSLASGGRDTQY
>few|TRBV6-5
ASAGPSTGDTQY
>NA|TRBV13
ASSFGGFTDTQY
>once|TRBV11-2
ASSPGTDYFGNTIY
>once|TRBV4-1
ASSQAAFQETQY